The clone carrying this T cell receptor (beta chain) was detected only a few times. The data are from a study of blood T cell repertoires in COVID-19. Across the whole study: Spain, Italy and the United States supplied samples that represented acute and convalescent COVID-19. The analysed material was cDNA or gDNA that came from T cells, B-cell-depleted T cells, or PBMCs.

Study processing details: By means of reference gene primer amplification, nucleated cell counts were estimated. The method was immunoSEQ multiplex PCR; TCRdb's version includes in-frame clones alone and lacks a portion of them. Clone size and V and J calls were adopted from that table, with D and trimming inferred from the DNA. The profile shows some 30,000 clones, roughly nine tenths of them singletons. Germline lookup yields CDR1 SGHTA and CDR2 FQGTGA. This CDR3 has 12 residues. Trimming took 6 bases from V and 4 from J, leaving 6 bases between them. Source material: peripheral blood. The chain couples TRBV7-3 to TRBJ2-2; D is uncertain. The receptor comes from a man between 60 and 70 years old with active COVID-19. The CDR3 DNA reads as TGTGCCAGCAGATCTTTCACCGGGGAGCTGTTTTTT. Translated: CASRSFTGELFF.